This TCR beta chain comes out of a study of OX40 agonist ivuxolimab in advanced cancers. Turning to the study itself: Clinicians treated patients with ivuxolimab, an agonistic anti-OX40 (CD134) antibody.

This clone was seen a handful of times. Its antigen is not identified. The V end was cut by 0 bases, the J end by 8 bases, with 13 bases between. The V gene's germline CDR1 is MGHRA and CDR2 YSYEKL. The CDR3 runs to 14 residues. TCRdb's copy holds only in-frame clones and misses some; the assay was immunoSEQ multiplex PCR. The profile shows approximately 49,000 clones, approximately 84% of them singletons. Notes on the study in general: CD8+ T cells averaged more expanded clones than CD4+.

This chain links TRBV4-1 with TRBJ1-2; D unclear. The sequencing used CD4+ or CD8+ T cells sorted from blood, collected in a trial of the OX40 agonist ivuxolimab. This TCR was recovered from an adult with an advanced solid tumor such as melanoma, head and neck, liver or kidney cancer. The CDR3 bases are TGCGCCAGCAGCCAAGATCGTGAAGGGCGAGGCTACACCTTC. Translated, it gives CASSQDREGRGYTF.